The 2 T cell receptor beta chains given below trace back to one sample, sequenced in a study of T cell repertoires in cytomegalovirus infection. TCRdb re-called the reads with MiXCR, one entry per CDR3 protein. The repertoire includes fewer than 850,000 distinct CDR3 sequences, 25% to 30% of them detected once, and under 15% sits in the top ten. Their target antigens are unknown. This sample comprised cultured CD8+ T cells from PBMCs, obtained from culture after CMV antigen stimulation. The receptors derive from a human donor in good health (CMV status not recorded). Some clones in this sample may be carry-over from other donors' samples.

This clonotype was recorded at least ten times. The chain employs TRBV28 and TRBJ1-2; 10 bases align to TRBD1. CDR1 is MDHEN, CDR2 SYDVKM, per germline. V dropped 5 bases and J dropped 4; count of bases not matched to a gene: 16. The CDR3 sequence is 18 residues long. CDR3 sequence: CASSPRVTRRDRGYGYTF. The CDR3 region has the DNA TGTGCCAGCAGTCCCAGGGTGACGCGCCGGGACAGGGGCTATGGCTACACCTTC.

J is TRBJ1-1 and V is TRBV7-2; D perhaps matches TRBD1 (5 bases). V shed 8 bases and J shed 10 bases, with 14 bases lying between them. The CDR3 covers 11 residues. Per the germline V gene, CDR1 is SGHTA and CDR2 is FQGNSA. This chain's CDR3 is CASGAGVAAFF. The CDR3 nucleotides read TGTGCCAGCGGGGCTGGGGTTGCAGCTTTCTTT.